A selection of T cell receptor beta chains follows, all from one sample in a study of blood T cell repertoires in COVID-19. Sequenced by immunoSEQ multiplex PCR; TCRdb stores in-frame clones only, minus some. The top ten clones hold approximately 19% of a sample with roughly 40,000 clones, about 88% of them seen once. Sequenced: peripheral blood. Receptors originate from a middle-aged man in a cohort sampled during active COVID-19. The CDR3 runs from the conserved cysteine through the conserved F or W. The D gene is left open where the match is weak. Clone sizes are given selectively: once, few, many, or a class where the clone is expanded.

D gene: -; clone size: -; J gene: TRBJ2-3; V gene: TRBV6-6; CDR3 protein: CASRPYLSHPGDTQYF; CDR3 DNA: TGTGCCAGCAGACCTTACCTGTCCCATCCGGGAGATACGCAGTATTTT
D gene: -; clone size: -; J gene: TRBJ2-2; V gene: TRBV27; CDR3 protein: CASSLYPGRESGKSGELFF; CDR3 DNA: TGTGCCAGCAGTTTATACCCAGGGCGGGAATCCGGGAAATCCGGGGAGCTGTTTTTT
D gene: -; clone size: -; J gene: TRBJ2-7; V gene: TRBV12-3/TRBV12-4; CDR3 protein: CASSYGGADEQYF; CDR3 DNA: TGTGCCAGCAGTTACGGAGGGGCGGACGAGCAGTACTTC
D gene: -; clone size: -; J gene: TRBJ2-1; V gene: TRBV7-3; CDR3 protein: CASSSRGTYYNEQFF; CDR3 DNA: TGTGCCAGCAGCTCACGGGGGACTTACTACAATGAGCAGTTCTTC
D gene: -; clone size: -; J gene: TRBJ2-6; V gene: TRBV6-5; CDR3 protein: CARGSEHSGANVLTF; CDR3 DNA: TGTGCCAGAGGCAGCGAGCACTCTGGGGCCAACGTCCTGACTTTC
D gene: TRBD1; clone size: -; J gene: TRBJ2-5; V gene: TRBV10-1; CDR3 protein: CASSESKVQGQETQYF; CDR3 DNA: TGCGCCAGCAGTGAGTCGAAGGTACAGGGGCAAGAGACCCAGTACTTC
D gene: -; clone size: -; J gene: TRBJ2-2; V gene: TRBV27; CDR3 protein: CASSLVAIRANTGELFF; CDR3 DNA: TGTGCCAGCAGTTTGGTGGCCATCCGGGCGAACACCGGGGAGCTGTTTTTT
D gene: -; clone size: -; J gene: TRBJ2-5; V gene: TRBV6-2/TRBV6-3; CDR3 protein: CASSYSRSKETQYF; CDR3 DNA: TGTGCCAGCAGTTACTCGAGATCAAAAGAGACCCAGTACTTC
D gene: -; clone size: -; J gene: TRBJ1-4; V gene: TRBV28; CDR3 protein: CASSLGDTLPEKLFF; CDR3 DNA: TGTGCCAGCAGTTTAGGGGACACCCTCCCCGAAAAACTGTTTTTT
D gene: -; clone size: -; J gene: TRBJ1-2; V gene: TRBV9; CDR3 protein: CASSPTGTSYGYTF; CDR3 DNA: TGTGCCAGCAGCCCCACCGGGACATCCTATGGCTACACCTTC
D gene: TRBD1; clone size: -; J gene: TRBJ2-1; V gene: TRBV30; CDR3 protein: CAWSVLGDRYNEQFF; CDR3 DNA: TGTGCCTGGAGTGTATTGGGGGACAGATACAATGAGCAGTTCTTC
D gene: TRBD1; clone size: -; J gene: TRBJ1-1; V gene: TRBV15; CDR3 protein: CATVGTGVYHTEAFF; CDR3 DNA: TGTGCCACCGTAGGGACAGGGGTTTATCACACTGAAGCTTTCTTT
D gene: TRBD2; clone size: -; J gene: TRBJ2-7; V gene: TRBV5-6; CDR3 protein: CASSPGGVVVYEQYF; CDR3 DNA: TGTGCCAGCAGCCCTGGGGGGGTCGTAGTCTACGAGCAGTACTTC
D gene: TRBD2; clone size: few; J gene: TRBJ2-1; V gene: TRBV19; CDR3 protein: CASSKAGGSYNEQFF; CDR3 DNA: TGTGCCAGTAGTAAGGCGGGGGGCTCCTACAATGAGCAGTTCTTC
D gene: TRBD2; clone size: -; J gene: TRBJ2-3; V gene: TRBV9; CDR3 protein: CASSEDLAGGPTDTQYF; CDR3 DNA: TGTGCCAGCAGCGAGGACCTAGCGGGGGGGCCCACAGATACGCAGTATTTT
D gene: TRBD2; clone size: -; J gene: TRBJ2-1; V gene: TRBV7-9; CDR3 protein: CASSRPPPGGSEQFF; CDR3 DNA: TGTGCCAGCAGCCGCCCCCCACCGGGAGGTAGTGAGCAGTTCTTC
D gene: -; clone size: -; J gene: TRBJ1-1; V gene: TRBV5-1; CDR3 protein: CASRGLGSEAFF; CDR3 DNA: TGCGCCAGCCGCGGACTCGGGTCTGAAGCTTTCTTT
D gene: TRBD1; clone size: -; J gene: TRBJ2-1; V gene: TRBV4-3; CDR3 protein: CASSQGTGGSWEQFF; CDR3 DNA: TGCGCCAGCAGCCAAGGGACAGGGGGCTCATGGGAGCAGTTCTTC
D gene: TRBD2; clone size: -; J gene: TRBJ2-5; V gene: TRBV3-1/TRBV3-2; CDR3 protein: CASSHIRHETSGRKTQYF; CDR3 DNA: TGTGCCAGCAGCCATATCCGTCATGAGACTAGCGGTCGGAAGACCCAGTACTTC
D gene: -; clone size: -; J gene: TRBJ1-1; V gene: TRBV7-9; CDR3 protein: CASRRGGTEAFF; CDR3 DNA: TGTGCCAGCAGAAGGGGAGGAACTGAAGCTTTCTTT
D gene: TRBD1; clone size: -; J gene: TRBJ1-5; V gene: TRBV5-1; CDR3 protein: CASSLGTGEQPQHF; CDR3 DNA: TGCGCCAGCAGCTTGGGGACAGGGGAGCAGCCCCAGCATTTT
D gene: TRBD2; clone size: -; J gene: TRBJ2-1; V gene: TRBV9; CDR3 protein: CASSPSGGRYDEQFF; CDR3 DNA: TGTGCCAGCAGCCCCTCGGGAGGAAGGTACGATGAGCAGTTCTTC
D gene: -; clone size: -; J gene: TRBJ1-4; V gene: TRBV10-3; CDR3 protein: CAISESVGATNEKLFF; CDR3 DNA: TGTGCCATCAGTGAGTCGGTGGGGGCGACTAATGAAAAACTGTTTTTT
D gene: -; clone size: -; J gene: TRBJ1-5; V gene: TRBV19; CDR3 protein: CASSRQGGSNQPQHF; CDR3 DNA: TGTGCCAGTAGTCGGCAGGGAGGTAGCAATCAGCCCCAGCATTTT
D gene: -; clone size: -; J gene: TRBJ1-1; V gene: TRBV7-8; CDR3 protein: CASSFDSPGTEAFF; CDR3 DNA: TGTGCCAGCAGCTTTGACAGCCCTGGGACTGAAGCTTTCTTT
D gene: -; clone size: -; J gene: TRBJ1-2; V gene: TRBV5-5; CDR3 protein: CASSLVPLTANYGYTF; CDR3 DNA: TGTGCCAGCAGCTTGGTTCCCCTGACAGCTAACTATGGCTACACCTTC
D gene: -; clone size: -; J gene: TRBJ1-1; V gene: TRBV19; CDR3 protein: CASSPGRIATEAFF; CDR3 DNA: TGTGCCAGTAGTCCGGGTAGAATCGCCACTGAAGCTTTCTTT
D gene: TRBD2; clone size: -; J gene: TRBJ2-3; V gene: TRBV13; CDR3 protein: CASSLGRSGALTQYF; CDR3 DNA: TGTGCCAGCAGCTTAGGACGGAGCGGGGCTCTTACGCAGTATTTT
D gene: TRBD1; clone size: -; J gene: TRBJ1-4; V gene: TRBV7-9; CDR3 protein: CASSGKGAFREKLFF; CDR3 DNA: TGTGCCAGCAGCGGAAAGGGGGCGTTTCGTGAAAAACTGTTTTTT
D gene: -; clone size: -; J gene: TRBJ1-5; V gene: TRBV12-3/TRBV12-4; CDR3 protein: CASSDMNQPQHF; CDR3 DNA: TGTGCCAGCTCAGATATGAATCAGCCCCAGCATTTT
D gene: -; clone size: -; J gene: TRBJ2-1; V gene: TRBV20-1; CDR3 protein: CSARGRGEQFF; CDR3 DNA: TGCAGTGCTAGAGGCCGGGGTGAGCAGTTCTTC
D gene: -; clone size: -; J gene: TRBJ2-1; V gene: TRBV28; CDR3 protein: CASSSPGLGSNEQFF; CDR3 DNA: TGTGCCAGCAGTTCCCCGGGACTGGGATCAAATGAGCAGTTCTTC
D gene: TRBD1; clone size: -; J gene: TRBJ2-3; V gene: TRBV30; CDR3 protein: CAWSRGRGADTQYF; CDR3 DNA: TGTGCCTGGAGCAGGGGGCGCGGGGCAGATACGCAGTATTTT
D gene: TRBD1; clone size: once; J gene: TRBJ1-3; V gene: TRBV30; CDR3 protein: CAWSDLRDRGKFSGNTIYF; CDR3 DNA: TGTGCCTGGAGTGACCTCCGGGACAGGGGCAAATTCTCTGGAAACACCATATATTTT
D gene: TRBD1; clone size: -; J gene: TRBJ1-2; V gene: TRBV28; CDR3 protein: CASSYRQGNYGYTF; CDR3 DNA: TGTGCCAGCAGTTACCGACAGGGTAACTATGGCTACACCTTC
D gene: -; clone size: -; J gene: TRBJ1-5; V gene: TRBV28; CDR3 protein: CASSLNSLNQPQHF; CDR3 DNA: TGTGCCAGCAGTCTAAATAGCCTCAATCAGCCCCAGCATTTT
D gene: -; clone size: -; J gene: TRBJ1-5; V gene: TRBV6-6; CDR3 protein: CASSNGGQPQHF; CDR3 DNA: TGTGCCAGCAGTAACGGGGGTCAGCCCCAGCATTTT
D gene: TRBD2; clone size: -; J gene: TRBJ2-1; V gene: TRBV11-3; CDR3 protein: CASSPGGGYNEQFF; CDR3 DNA: TGTGCCAGCAGCCCCGGCGGGGGTTACAATGAGCAGTTCTTC
D gene: -; clone size: -; J gene: TRBJ2-1; V gene: TRBV6-2/TRBV6-3; CDR3 protein: CASSFQVSYNEQFF; CDR3 DNA: TGTGCCAGCAGTTTTCAGGTTAGCTACAATGAGCAGTTCTTC
D gene: TRBD1; clone size: -; J gene: TRBJ1-2; V gene: TRBV4-1; CDR3 protein: CASSQQSRDRGRVGYTF; CDR3 DNA: TGCGCCAGCAGCCAACAGTCCCGGGACAGGGGACGGGTGGGCTACACCTTC
D gene: -; clone size: -; J gene: TRBJ2-2; V gene: TRBV9; CDR3 protein: CASSPSTGELFF; CDR3 DNA: TGTGCCAGCAGCCCCTCGACCGGGGAGCTGTTTTTT
D gene: -; clone size: few; J gene: TRBJ2-2; V gene: TRBV7-9; CDR3 protein: CASPDHKSPEGGTGELFF; CDR3 DNA: TGTGCCAGCCCCGACCACAAGAGTCCAGAGGGAGGCACCGGGGAGCTGTTTTTT
D gene: -; clone size: -; J gene: TRBJ2-5; V gene: TRBV15; CDR3 protein: CATSRVGGAQETQYF; CDR3 DNA: TGTGCCACCAGCAGAGTTGGGGGGGCCCAAGAGACCCAGTACTTC
D gene: TRBD2; clone size: -; J gene: TRBJ2-7; V gene: TRBV9; CDR3 protein: CASSTQRGGTSRLHF; CDR3 DNA: TGTGCCAGCAGCACCCAACGGGGGGGGACTTCCCGTTTACACTTC
D gene: TRBD2; clone size: -; J gene: TRBJ2-6; V gene: TRBV14; CDR3 protein: CASSQEGGWLNGANVLTF; CDR3 DNA: TGTGCCAGCAGCCAAGAGGGAGGGTGGCTAAACGGGGCCAACGTCCTGACTTTC
D gene: TRBD2; clone size: -; J gene: TRBJ2-1; V gene: TRBV11-2; CDR3 protein: CASSLDTGRVAGGPANEQFF; CDR3 DNA: TGTGCCAGCAGCTTAGATACGGGGAGAGTAGCGGGAGGGCCCGCCAATGAGCAGTTCTTC
D gene: -; clone size: -; J gene: TRBJ2-5; V gene: TRBV6-5; CDR3 protein: CASSLGLFEETQYF; CDR3 DNA: TGTGCCAGCAGCCTGGGACTTTTCGAAGAGACCCAGTACTTC
D gene: TRBD2; clone size: -; J gene: TRBJ2-1; V gene: TRBV29-1; CDR3 protein: CGSGNHSYNEQFF; CDR3 DNA: TGCGGCAGCGGGAACCATTCCTACAATGAGCAGTTCTTC
D gene: TRBD2; clone size: -; J gene: TRBJ2-1; V gene: TRBV7-7; CDR3 protein: CASSPLSGNSYNEQFF; CDR3 DNA: TGTGCTAGCAGCCCGTTGAGCGGGAACTCCTACAATGAGCAGTTCTTC
D gene: -; clone size: once; J gene: TRBJ1-1; V gene: TRBV7-8; CDR3 protein: CASSRPGGGGNTEAFF; CDR3 DNA: TGTGCCAGCAGCCGGCCCGGGGGAGGGGGGAACACTGAAGCTTTCTTT
D gene: TRBD1; clone size: -; J gene: TRBJ2-2; V gene: TRBV6-6; CDR3 protein: CASLGQVNTGELFF; CDR3 DNA: TGTGCCAGCTTGGGACAGGTCAACACCGGGGAGCTGTTTTTT